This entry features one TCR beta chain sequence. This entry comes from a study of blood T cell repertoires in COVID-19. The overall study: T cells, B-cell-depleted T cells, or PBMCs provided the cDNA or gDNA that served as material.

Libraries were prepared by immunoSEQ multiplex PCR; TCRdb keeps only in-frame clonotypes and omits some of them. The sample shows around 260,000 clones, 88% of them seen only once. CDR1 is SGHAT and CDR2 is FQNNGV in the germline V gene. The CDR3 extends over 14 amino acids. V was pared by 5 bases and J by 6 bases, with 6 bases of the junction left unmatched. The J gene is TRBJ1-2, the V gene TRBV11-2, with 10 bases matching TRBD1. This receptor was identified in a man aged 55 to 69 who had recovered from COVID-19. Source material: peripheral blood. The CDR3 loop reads CASSPGQGLHGYTF. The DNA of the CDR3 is TGTGCCAGCAGCCCGGGACAGGGGTTGCATGGCTACACCTTC.